This T cell receptor (beta chain) appears in the sequencing data of a study of shared clonotypes between healthy human individuals. Findings of the study overall: Clonotype sharing among the donors was expected to vary with sequencing depth.

About this clone itself: The antigen remains undetermined.

Genomic DNA from each subset was divided evenly over several immunoSEQ plates. Sequencing was performed with immunoSEQ multiplex PCR; in TCRdb, only in-frame clones are kept and a portion is missing. This table has around 1.6 million clones, 95% to 99% appearing once. The CDR3 sequence is 13 residues long. Trimming took off 7 bases at V and 1 base at J, with 8 bases between the two ends. CDR1 and CDR2 (germline): MDHEN, SYDVKM. The sequenced sample consisted of naive CD4+ T cells sorted from blood. The sample's subset: CD45RA+ positively selected. The clonotype originates from a man aged 25 to 45 in good health. The V and J genes are TRBV28 and TRBJ1-5; unclear D gene. In DNA form, the CDR3 reads TGTGCCAGCAAGTGGGAGAGCAATCAGCCCCAGCATTTT. Translated, it gives CASKWESNQPQHF.